These 23 T cell receptor beta chains were all obtained from the same sample, sequenced in a study. One entry per CDR3 protein results from TCRdb running MiXCR on the RT-PCR reads. The sample lists 550,000 to 750,000 distinct CDR3 sequences; around 14% were seen once. The specimen sequenced was memory CD4+ T cells from blood. These receptors were obtained from a female donor in good health, serving as a healthy control.

The CDR3, as DNA: TGTGCCAGCTCACCAACACTATTCTACGAGCAGTACTTC. Translation gives CASSPTLFYEQYF. The chain employs TRBV18 and TRBJ2-7; no definite D call. Germline V lookup: CDR1 KGHSH, CDR2 LQKENI. Between the trimmed V and J ends, which lost 2 bases and 3 bases, there was a span of 8 bases. The CDR3 spans 13 residues.

Comments on this clonotype: This is likely a read error, given that the CDR3 carries no conserved phenylalanine or tryptophan at its end. No DNA is shown, since the ends of the CDR3 on it are uncertain; the CDR3 is the one TCRdb lists. The rearrangement joins TRBV7-9 to TRBJ1-1. Germline CDR1 reads SEHNR; CDR2 reads FQNEAQ (reference sequence). Counting both end residues, the CDR3 totals 8 amino acids. This chain's CDR3 is CASSFGPI.

The V gene is TRBV7-9, the J gene TRBJ2-2; D is uncertain. CDR1 is SEHNR and CDR2 is FQNEAQ in the germline V gene (reference sequence). This CDR3 has 16 residues. Trimming removed 1 base from V and 0 bases from J, with 9 bases in between. CDR3 sequence (DNA): TGTGCCAGCAGCTTAGAAGTTAGGGCGAACACCGGGGAGCTGTTTTTT. This translates into CASSLEVRANTGELFF.

This clonotype was recorded a few times. The chain links TRBV19 to TRBJ1-1; D is perhaps TRBD1 (6 bases). CDR3 length: 14 residues. Deletions cut 4 bases from V and 1 base from J, with 10 bases between. Germline V CDR1 and CDR2: LNHDA, SQIVND (reference sequence). The CDR3 spells CASSRTDWNTEAFF. The CDR3, as DNA: TGTGCCAGTAGTAGGACAGACTGGAACACTGAAGCTTTCTTT.

This sequence joins TRBV11-2 and TRBJ1-1; D is uncertain. The CDR3 length is 15 residues. CDR1 SGHAT and CDR2 FQNNGV come from the germline V gene. Trimming took off 5 bases at V and 3 bases at J, with 16 bases between the two ends. The CDR3 DNA reads as TGTGCCAGCAGCCTCCAGGCCTTGATGGACACTGAAGCTTTCTTT. Amino acid sequence: CASSLQALMDTEAFF.

Remarks on this clonotype: A much larger clone is a single base away; this may be a read error. This sequence joins TRBV6-5 and TRBJ2-7, with 7 bases matching TRBD1. The CDR3 is 15 residues long. Germline-derived CDR1 and CDR2 are MNHEY and SVGAGI. After removal of 8 bases from V and 1 base from J, the junction contained 11 bases not matched to a gene. DNA of the CDR3: TGTGCCAGCGGTTCCCGGGACAGACTGTCCTACGAGCAGTACTTC. It specifies CASGSRDRLSYEQYF.

The J gene is TRBJ2-1, the V gene TRBV24-1; 12 positions agree with TRBD2. CDR1 is KGHDR and CDR2 is SFDVKD in the germline V gene. The CDR3 is made up of 17 amino acids. V trimming: 5 bases; J trimming: 6 bases; junction bases outside the gene matches: 10. Here the CDR3 DNA reads TGTGCCACCAGTGGTACCTCGGCTAGCGGGAGGGTCAATGAGCAGTTCTTC. Its translation: CATSGTSASGRVNEQFF.

This rearrangement joins TRBV12-3 or TRBV12-4 to TRBJ2-5; 8 bases are shared with TRBD2. Trimming removed 1 base from V and 4 bases from J; junction bases left unmatched: 5. The CDR3 is made up of 15 amino acids. CDR3 in DNA: TGTGCCAGCAGTTTAGAGATACTAGCGGCAGAGACCCAGTACTTC. This translates into CASSLEILAAETQYF.

The chain carries TRBV20-1 and TRBJ2-5, with 10 bases that match TRBD1. Losses at the gene ends were 3 bases for V and 5 bases for J; bases not matched to a gene: 9. This CDR3 has 15 residues. Germline CDR1 reads DFQATT; CDR2 reads SNEGSKA (reference sequence). The CDR3 is CSASSGRTGGETQYF. Here the CDR3 DNA reads TGCAGTGCTAGTTCTGGTCGGACAGGGGGGGAGACCCAGTACTTC.

The chain links TRBV27 to TRBJ2-5; D call uncertain. CDR3 length: 13 amino acids. In germline, CDR1 is MNHEY, CDR2 SMNVEV (reference sequence). Trimming took off 3 bases at V and 5 bases at J, with 10 bases between the two ends. CDR3 bases: TGTGCCAGCAGTTTTCTGGGCTACGAGACCCAGTACTTC. Translating it yields CASSFLGYETQYF.

There are a few counts of this clonotype. The chain couples TRBV7-6 to TRBJ1-2; 9 bases match TRBD1. J was trimmed by 4 bases and V by 4 bases; bases with no gene match: 7. The CDR3 runs to 15 residues. Germline V gives CDR1 SGHVS, CDR2 FNYEAQ. The CDR3 DNA reads as TGTGCCAGCAGCTCCTTGGGGACAGGGTTCTATGGCTACACCTTC. Residues: CASSSLGTGFYGYTF.

This clonotype was counted many times. CDR3 sequence reads: CASSLDRNSPLHF. The CDR3 DNA reads as TGTGCCAGCAGCTTGGACAGAAATTCACCCCTCCACTTT. J is TRBJ1-6 and V is TRBV7-9; D may be TRBD1 (6 bases). Germline CDR1 reads SEHNR; CDR2 reads FQNEAQ (reference sequence). The V gene lost 3 bases and the J gene lost 7 bases, with 7 bases spanning the gap. The CDR3 extends over 13 amino acids.

This sequence joins TRBV5-6 and TRBJ2-1, with D possibly being TRBD1 (6 bases). With 4 bases removed from V and 5 bases from J, the gap between germline ends came to 13 bases. This CDR3 has 14 amino acids. The germline CDR1 and CDR2 sequences are SGHDT and YYEEEE. In nucleotides, the CDR3 is TGTGCCAGCAGCAATACAGGGAGCGACAATGAGCAGTTCTTC. Amino acid sequence: CASSNTGSDNEQFF.

In this sample, this clonotype turned up many times. J is TRBJ1-4 and V is TRBV5-1; D unresolved. Trimming removed 0 bases at V and 6 bases at J, with 9 bases between. The CDR3 runs 14 residues. Germline V gene sequence: CDR1 SGHRS, CDR2 YFSETQ. The CDR3 DNA sequence: TGCGCCAGCAGCTTGGGGTTTCGGGATGAAAAACTGTTTTTT. Its protein is CASSLGFRDEKLFF. The full variable domain, its missing parts supplied by reference TRBV5-1 and TRBJ1-4, is KAGVTQTPRYLIKTRGQQVTLSCSPISGHRSVSWYQQTPGQGLQFLFEYFSETQRNKGNFPGRFSGRQFSNSRSEMNVSTLELGDSALYLCASSLGFRDEKLFFGSGTQLSVL.

V and J are TRBV7-2 and TRBJ2-3; D may match TRBD1 or TRBD2 (5 bases each). The CDR3 length is 13 residues. CDR1 and CDR2 (germline): SGHTA, FQGNSA. Trimming shortened V by 11 bases and J by 2 bases, and 14 bases separated the two germline ends. CDR3 sequence (DNA): TGTGCCGGAGCAGAGGGGAACACAGATACGCAGTATTTT. Translated, it gives CAGAEGNTDTQYF.

The chain links TRBV19 to TRBJ2-1, with 9 positions matching TRBD1. Germline values: CDR1 LNHDA, CDR2 SQIVND (reference sequence). The CDR3 consists of 17 residues. The trim removed 5 bases at V and 5 bases at J, leaving 13 bases unmatched. The CDR3 spells CASSLRTGQGENNEQFF. CDR3 sequence (DNA): TGTGCCAGTAGTCTACGGACGGGACAGGGCGAAAACAATGAGCAGTTCTTC.

This clonotype was detected ten times or more. The CDR3 nucleotides read TGTGCCTGGAGTGTAGGGACCGGGACAGGGCGTGAAGCTTTCTTT. Translation gives CAWSVGTGTGREAFF. V gene TRBV30 combines with J gene TRBJ1-1; 9 bases line up with TRBD1. CDR1 and CDR2 from the germline V gene are GTSNPN and SVGIG (reference sequence). This CDR3 contains 15 residues. After removal of 0 bases from V and 7 bases from J, the junction contained 9 bases not matched to a gene.

This clonotype turned up a few times. The gene calls are TRBV30 and TRBJ2-6; no clear D. CDR1 GTSNPN and CDR2 SVGIG come from the germline V gene (reference sequence). Trimming removed 3 bases at V and 4 bases at J, with 7 bases between. The CDR3 has 13 amino acids. The CDR3 DNA reads as TGTGCCTGGAGGGTCCCAGGGGCCAACGTCCTGACTTTC. It translates to CAWRVPGANVLTF. Supplemented by reference TRBV30 and TRBJ2-6, the full variable domain reads SQTIHQWPATLVQPVGSPLSLECTVEGTSNPNLYWYRQAAGRGLQLLFYSVGIGQISSEVPQNLSASRPQDRQFILSSKKLLLSDSGFYLCAWRVPGANVLTFGAGSRLTVL.

This clonotype has a count of ten or more. The chain links TRBV6-5 to TRBJ2-2; possible D gene TRBD2, 5 bases. V gave up 2 bases and J gave up 0 bases, with 7 bases separating them. Germline lookup yields CDR1 MNHEY and CDR2 SVGAGI. The CDR3 has 15 amino acids. The CDR3 spells CASSYGRPNTGELFF. The CDR3 DNA reads as TGTGCCAGCAGTTACGGGAGACCGAACACCGGGGAGCTGTTTTTT.

The V gene is TRBV5-4, the J gene TRBJ1-4, with a tentative D call TRBD1 (5 bases). V lost 3 bases and J 0 bases, leaving 9 bases between the germline ends. This CDR3 has 15 amino acids. CDR1 is SGHNT, CDR2 YYREEE, per germline (reference sequence). The CDR3 reads CASSSGGTTNEKLFF. CDR3 DNA: TGTGCCAGCAGCTCGGGGGGAACAACTAATGAAAAACTGTTTTTT.

This chain joins TRBV5-1 and TRBJ2-7, with TRBD2 identical over 9 bases. The CDR3 runs to 15 residues. Germline CDR1 is SGHRS and CDR2 is YFSETQ. Unmatched junction bases numbered 7, after V lost 4 bases and J lost 2 bases. This chain's CDR3 is CASSGGASGAYEQYF. The CDR3 DNA reads as TGCGCCAGCAGCGGAGGGGCTAGCGGGGCCTACGAGCAGTACTTC. Drawing the rest from reference TRBV5-1 and TRBJ2-7, the complete variable domain is KAGVTQTPRYLIKTRGQQVTLSCSPISGHRSVSWYQQTPGQGLQFLFEYFSETQRNKGNFPGRFSGRQFSNSRSEMNVSTLELGDSALYLCASSGGASGAYEQYFGPGTRLTVT.

This clonotype was counted ten times or more. The J gene is TRBJ2-7, the V gene TRBV20-1, with TRBD2 matching 9 bases. The germline gives CDR1 DFQATT, CDR2 SNEGSKA (reference sequence). This CDR3 is 15 amino acids long. Trimming at V came to 6 bases and at J to 1 base, leaving 10 bases not matched to a gene. The CDR3 nucleotides read TGCAGTGCCGGCCGACTAAGCGGGAGGTCCTACGAGCAGTACTTC. This sequence encodes CSAGRLSGRSYEQYF.

This clonotype has ten or more counts. V usage is TRBV7-3 and J usage is TRBJ1-6; the D gene is possibly TRBD1 (5 bases). The CDR3 has 14 amino acids. V was cut by 1 base and J by 8 bases, with 9 bases left in between. Germline CDR1 and CDR2: SGHTA and FQGTGA. CDR3 sequence reads: CASSLRAQDSPLHF. In DNA, the CDR3 is TGTGCCAGCAGCTTAAGGGCACAGGATTCACCCCTCCACTTT.